Sequencing of this TCR beta chain was carried out in a study of cytomegalovirus exposure and HLA in healthy donors. A note on this clone: Its matching antigen is unknown.

Study findings and constraints: The authors later linked a missense DCLRE1C variant to TCR beta V- and J-gene trimming. A later analysis found that most CMV-associated TCR beta chains appeared HLA-restricted. Serostatus for CMV was the only available immune exposure information.

The CDR3 extends over 15 amino acids. Germline CDR1 SGHTA, CDR2 FQGNSA. The V segment lost 5 bases and the J segment 4 bases; nucleotides outside the gene matches: 3. Researchers ran the PCR with 60 Vbeta and 13 Jbeta primers. The table came from immunoSEQ multiplex PCR; TCRdb's copy has only in-frame clones and leaves some out. Here the sample spans tens of thousands of clones, about nine tenths being singletons. The V gene is TRBV7-2, the J gene TRBJ2-7, with 15 positions matching TRBD2. The clonotype was recovered from a woman in her thirties or forties in good health and CMV-seropositive. Sequencing used PBMCs. The CDR3 bases are TGTGCCAGCAGCCAGGGACTAGCGGGGGGTTACGAGCAGTACTTC. This encodes CASSQGLAGGYEQYF.